These 25 T cell receptor beta chains share one sample of origin, sequenced in a study of blood T cell repertoires in COVID-19. Method: immunoSEQ multiplex PCR; TCRdb's copy keeps in-frame clones and lacks some. The sample yields around 160,000 clones, approximately 91% seen once. What was sequenced was peripheral blood. The source of these receptors is a man younger than 30 with acute or convalescent COVID-19.

V is TRBV27 and J is TRBJ1-3; no firm D call. The CDR3 extends over 14 amino acids. CDR1 MNHEY and CDR2 SMNVEV come from the germline V gene (reference sequence). Trimming shortened V by 2 bases and J by 2 bases, and 7 bases separated the two germline ends. The CDR3 region has the DNA TGTGCCAGCAGTTTACGGGGTCCTGGAAACACCATATATTTT. Protein sequence: CASSLRGPGNTIYF.

V gene TRBV6-6 combines with J gene TRBJ2-7; D is uncertain. The CDR3 covers 16 residues. Trimming took 2 bases from V and 0 from J, leaving 14 bases between them. In germline, CDR1 is MNHNY, CDR2 SVGAGI (reference sequence). The CDR3 region is CASSYLPSASSYEQYF. The CDR3 bases are TGTGCCAGCAGTTACCTCCCCAGCGCCAGCTCCTACGAGCAGTACTTC.

The rearrangement joins TRBV18 to TRBJ1-1, with D uncertain. The V and J ends lost 2 bases and 5 bases respectively, with 12 bases between them. The CDR3 spans 14 residues. In germline, CDR1 is KGHSH, CDR2 LQKENI. The CDR3 sequence is CASSPSARETEAFF. The CDR3 DNA is TGTGCCAGCTCACCAAGCGCAAGGGAGACTGAAGCTTTCTTT.

The chain has TRBV4-2 and TRBJ2-3; 10 bases match TRBD2. Germline-derived CDR1 and CDR2 are LGHNA and YNFKEQ. Trimming took 4 bases from V and 4 from J; bases not matched to a gene: 5. The CDR3 consists of 15 residues. The CDR3 DNA is TGTGCCAGCAGCCCTGAGCGGGGGGGGTCAGATACGCAGTATTTT. Translated: CASSPERGGSDTQYF.

The J gene is TRBJ1-2, the V gene TRBV3-1 (or the pseudogene TRBV3-2); 7 bases agree with TRBD1. CDR1 and CDR2 (germline): LGHDT, YNNKEL (reference sequence). CDR3 length: 16 residues. Trimming took 1 base from V and 2 from J; bases not matched to a gene: 7. The CDR3 DNA is TGTGCCAGCAGCCAAGCCCCGGGACAGTTAAACTATGGCTACACCTTC. Its protein product is CASSQAPGQLNYGYTF.

The chain uses TRBV5-1 and TRBJ2-5; 7 bases are a match to TRBD1. The length of the CDR3 is 14 residues. Germline V lookup: CDR1 SGHRS, CDR2 YFSETQ. J gave up 1 base and V 4 bases, and 4 bases lay outside the gene matches. CDR3 region: CASSVDRAQETQYF. The DNA for the CDR3 is TGCGCCAGCAGCGTCGACAGGGCCCAAGAGACCCAGTACTTC.

V and J are TRBV27 and TRBJ2-1, with 15 bases identical to TRBD2. CDR1 is MNHEY, CDR2 SMNVEV, per germline (reference sequence). The CDR3 extends over 18 amino acids. Trimming took 3 bases from V and 9 from J; bases not matched to a gene: 12. The CDR3 protein is CASSFPTPGTSGGSEQFF. CDR3 nucleotides: TGTGCCAGCAGTTTTCCAACCCCCGGGACTAGCGGGGGGTCTGAGCAGTTCTTC.

This clone was counted a single time. This chain links TRBV10-2 with TRBJ1-1; 7 nucleotides match TRBD1. Germline CDR1 and CDR2: WSHSY and SAAADI. Trimming removed 6 bases from V and 0 bases from J; junction bases left unmatched: 10. There are 16 residues in the CDR3. DNA of the CDR3: TGCGCCAGCAGCGATCTTCCGGGACAGCTGAACACTGAAGCTTTCTTT. Encoded protein: CASSDLPGQLNTEAFF.

The chain carries TRBV6-5 and TRBJ1-1; 10 nucleotides match TRBD1. Germline values: CDR1 MNHEY, CDR2 SVGAGI. With V trimmed by 0 bases and J by 5 bases, 6 bases remained unmatched. The CDR3 has 16 residues. CDR3 amino acids: CASSYSRTGGGTEAFF. The CDR3 nucleotides are TGTGCCAGCAGTTACTCCCGGACAGGGGGAGGGACTGAAGCTTTCTTT.

CDR3 region: CASSQEDSTVSGNTIYF. The CDR3, as DNA: TGCGCCAGCAGCCAAGAAGATTCGACAGTCTCTGGAAACACCATATATTTT. This sequence joins TRBV4-1 and TRBJ1-3, with a tentative D call TRBD1 (5 bases). The V and J ends lost 0 bases and 0 bases respectively, with 12 bases between them. The CDR3 sequence is 17 residues long. CDR1 and CDR2 (germline): MGHRA, YSYEKL.

The chain carries TRBV7-2 and TRBJ2-2; 8 nucleotides line up with TRBD2. Trimming removed 6 bases from V and 0 bases from J; junction bases left unmatched: 3. From germline, CDR1 is SGHTA and CDR2 FQGNSA. There are 15 residues in the CDR3. CDR3 sequence reads: CASSNSGTNTGELFF. The DNA for the CDR3 is TGTGCCAGCAGTAATAGCGGGACGAACACCGGGGAGCTGTTTTTT.

This rearrangement joins TRBV9 to TRBJ1-4; 9 bases fit TRBD1. Per germline, CDR1 SGDLS and CDR2 YYNGEE. The J segment lost 8 bases and the V segment lost 1 base, leaving 12 bases of the junction unmatched. This CDR3 comprises 17 residues. This CDR3 reads CASSVYRGLPQEEKLFF. As DNA, the CDR3 is TGTGCCAGCAGCGTATACAGGGGGCTCCCTCAAGAAGAAAAACTGTTTTTT. Variable domain in full (rest from reference TRBV9 and TRBJ1-4): DSGVTQTPKHLITATGQRVTLRCSPRSGDLSVYWYQQSLDQGLQFLIQYYNGEERAKGNILERFSAQQFPDLHSELNLSSLELGDSALYFCASSVYRGLPQEEKLFFGSGTQLSVL.

Of note for this clone: At one boundary the junction diverges from the germline segment, which might be a read error. The V gene is TRBV7-9, the J gene TRBJ2-7; a possible D gene is TRBD1 (6 bases). CDR1 and CDR2 from the germline V gene are SEHNR and FQNEAQ (reference sequence). This CDR3 contains 14 residues. This CDR3 is CASSPPNQGKRQHF. CDR3 coding DNA: TGTGCCAGCAGCCCACCCAACCAGGGGAAGAGGCAGCACTTC.

The genes are TRBV5-4 and TRBJ2-7; 7 bases are shared with TRBD1. CDR1 and CDR2 from the germline V gene are SGHNT and YYREEE (reference sequence). The CDR3 contains 15 residues. V dropped 2 bases and J dropped 0; count of bases not matched to a gene: 5. The CDR3 DNA sequence: TGTGCCAGCAGCTTCCGGGACAGAACCTCCTACGAGCAGTACTTC. Protein product: CASSFRDRTSYEQYF.

This clone appeared a single time. The chain links TRBV6-6 to TRBJ1-2; 7 bases align to TRBD1. J was trimmed by 0 bases and V by 3 bases; bases with no gene match: 4. The CDR3 contains 15 residues. Germline assignment: CDR1 MNHNY and CDR2 SVGAGI (reference sequence). This CDR3 is CASSYPTGSNYGYTF. The CDR3 nucleotides read TGTGCCAGCAGTTATCCGACAGGGTCTAACTATGGCTACACCTTC.

V gene TRBV6-6 combines with J gene TRBJ1-3, with unresolved D. The V gene's germline CDR1 is MNHNY and CDR2 SVGAGI (reference sequence). This CDR3 is 16 amino acids long. Trimming shortened V by 7 bases and J by 4 bases, and 20 bases separated the two germline ends. The DNA of the CDR3 is TGTGCCAGCACCCAGGCAGGTGTCGGCGGGGGAAACACCATATATTTT. It yields the protein CASTQAGVGGGNTIYF.

The chain joins TRBV5-4 to TRBJ2-3; D not resolved. The CDR3 length is 15 residues. CDR1 and CDR2 (germline): SGHNT, YYREEE (reference sequence). Trimming shortened V by 2 bases and J by 0 bases, and 10 bases separated the two germline ends. As DNA, the CDR3 is TGTGCCAGCAGCTTCCGCGCCCCTAGCACAGATACGCAGTATTTT. Translation gives CASSFRAPSTDTQYF.

J is TRBJ1-6 and V is TRBV3-1 (or the pseudogene TRBV3-2); 7 positions match TRBD1. The CDR3 spans 17 residues. Per the germline V gene, CDR1 is LGHDT and CDR2 is YNNKEL (reference sequence). V was clipped by 1 base and J by 5 bases; unmatched bases: 8. In DNA, the CDR3 is TGTGCCAGCAGCCAAGTAGTGGGACAGCACAATAATTCACCCCTCCACTTT. This sequence encodes CASSQVVGQHNNSPLHF.

The rearrangement uses TRBV7-6 and TRBJ2-5; possible D gene TRBD2, 6 bases. CDR3 length: 16 amino acids. Per the germline V gene, CDR1 is SGHVS and CDR2 is FNYEAQ. Trimming cost V 1 base and J 6 bases, with 18 bases left between them. For the CDR3, the DNA is TGTGCCAGCAGCTTAGGAGACGGGAGAATGGGGAAGACCCAGTACTTC. Protein sequence: CASSLGDGRMGKTQYF.

DNA of the CDR3: TGTGCCTGGAGTGCGAGACAGGGGGCTATTCAGCCCCAGCATTTT. It encodes CAWSARQGAIQPQHF. V is TRBV30 and J is TRBJ1-5; 10 positions match TRBD1. The CDR3 extends over 15 amino acids. Germline V lookup: CDR1 GTSNPN, CDR2 SVGIG (reference sequence). The junction had 6 bases not matched to a gene; V was cut back by 1 base and J by 6 bases.

CDR3 sequence: CASSLSTGSGNTIYF. In nucleotides, the CDR3 is TGTGCCAGCAGCCTCTCAACAGGGTCAGGAAACACCATATATTTT. V gene TRBV6-5 combines with J gene TRBJ1-3; TRBD1 is a possible D gene (6 bases). CDR3 size: 15 residues. Trimming left V 6 bases short and J 4 bases short, with 16 bases between. Looked up from germline, CDR1 is MNHEY and CDR2 is SVGAGI.

V is TRBV5-4 and J is TRBJ2-2, with TRBD2 matching 8 bases. V shed 2 bases, J shed 6 bases, and the junction held 3 bases outside the gene matches. The germline gives CDR1 SGHNT, CDR2 YYREEE (reference sequence). This CDR3 has 14 residues. The CDR3 loop reads CASSFKAGAGELFF. DNA for the CDR3: TGTGCCAGCAGCTTTAAAGCGGGAGCCGGGGAGCTGTTTTTT.

J is TRBJ2-1 and V is TRBV25-1; D is possibly TRBD2 (6 bases). Trimming stripped 4 bases from V and 3 bases from J, with 10 bases between. This CDR3 is built from 14 residues. CDR1 is MGHDK, CDR2 SYGVNS, per germline. CDR3 nucleotides: TGTGCCAGCAGTGGAATAGCGGACTACAATGAGCAGTTCTTC. It codes for CASSGIADYNEQFF.

This chain uses TRBV11-2 with TRBJ2-7; TRBD1 might be the D (5 bases). The CDR3 loop spans 14 amino acids. Trimming cost V 0 bases and J 3 bases, with 9 bases left between them. Germline values: CDR1 SGHAT, CDR2 FQNNGV. CDR3 coding DNA: TGTGCCAGCAGCTTAGATGGCAGGGACTACGAGCAGTACTTC. It codes for CASSLDGRDYEQYF.

The chain links TRBV14 to TRBJ2-5; TRBD1 is a possible D gene (5 bases). V shed 1 base and J shed 5 bases, with 14 bases lying between them. Germline V gene data show CDR1 as SGHDN and CDR2 as FVKESK. The CDR3 loop spans 15 amino acids. The CDR3 loop reads CASSQVWGGWETQYF. The CDR3 DNA sequence: TGTGCCAGCAGCCAAGTGTGGGGCGGATGGGAGACCCAGTACTTC.